This TCR beta chain came from a study of blood T cell repertoires in COVID-19. Study at large: The analysed material was cDNA or gDNA that came from T cells, B-cell-depleted T cells, or PBMCs.

As for this clone: This sample includes further DNA sequences coding for the same CDR3.

Some clones are missing from TCRdb's copy, which holds only in-frame ones; the method was immunoSEQ multiplex PCR. The repertoire holds about 130,000 clones, with roughly four fifths as singletons. The cohort comprised adults aged about 18 to 100 years residing in 20 to 30 US areas. Which cohort a participant joined came from the clinical history participants gave. Symptom resolution, clearance, or two negative PCRs marked the recovered donors of Cohort 3. CDR1 SNHLY and CDR2 FYNNEI come from the germline V gene. The CDR3 has 13 amino acids. The V end lost 5 bases, the J end lost 4 bases, and 9 bases lay between the germline ends.

The J gene is TRBJ2-1, the V gene TRBV2; a possible D gene is TRBD1 (6 bases). Sequencing input: PBMCs or T cells enriched from blood (not recorded which). This clonotype was obtained from a man in his thirties or forties who had recovered from COVID-19. CDR3 amino acids: CASSSDRYNEQFF. In DNA, the CDR3 is TGTGCCAGCAGTTCCGACAGGTACAATGAGCAGTTCTTC.